The T cell receptor (beta chain) under discussion was sequenced for a study of T-cell reconstitution after alpha-beta-depleted transplantation in children. The CDR3 extends over 17 amino acids. Trimming at V came to 4 bases and at J to 1 base, leaving 13 bases not matched to a gene. Germline CDR1 reads SGHTA; CDR2 reads FQGNSA. As it was prepared, the TCRbeta library received unique molecular identifiers. Each CDR3 protein is one row after TCRdb ran MiXCR on the PCR reads. The table lists 550,000 to 600,000 distinct CDR3 sequences, under 25% of them singletons. The J gene is TRBJ2-7, the V gene TRBV7-2; 7 bases fit TRBD2. This specimen consisted of PBMCs, mostly from graft donor cells, obtained 360 days after TCRalphabeta/CD19-depleted stem cell transplant. The receptor's source is a boy under two years old who had a stem cell transplant for acute myeloid leukemia, so the T cells may come from the graft donor. The CDR3 DNA reads TGTGCCAGCAGCTACCGGGGGGTCCTAACGCGATCCTACGAGCAGTACTTC. This encodes CASSYRGVLTRSYEQYF.